The rows below give T cell receptor beta chains drawn from one sample of a study of T cell responses to AZD1222 COVID-19 vaccine. Some clones are missing from TCRdb's copy, which holds only in-frame ones; the method was immunoSEQ multiplex PCR. The sample consists of 150,000 or so clones, approximately 89% of them appearing once. Sequencing used peripheral blood, obtained on day 0 of AZD1222 vaccination. The source of these receptors is an adult in good health. CDR3s include the opening cysteine and the closing phenylalanine or tryptophan. The order of the fields is CDR3 length, V gene, clone size, D gene, J gene, CDR3 DNA, CDR3 protein. D genes are given only for firm matches. The size entry is marked missing in some rows and otherwise reads once, few, many or a size class.

17,TRBV15,-,TRBD2,TRBJ2-1,TGTGCCACCAGCAGGGACTCTAGCGGGAGTTACTACAATGAGCAGTTCTTC,CATSRDSSGSYYNEQFF
13,TRBV3-1/TRBV3-2,-,TRBD1,TRBJ1-2,TGTGCCAGCCTCGGACAGGGCGAGGACGGCTACACCTTC,CASLGQGEDGYTF
13,TRBV15,-,TRBD1,TRBJ2-5,TGTGCCACCGGGACAGGGAATCAAGAGACCCAGTACTTC,CATGTGNQETQYF
14,TRBV4-3,-,TRBD1,TRBJ2-7,TGCGCCAGCAGCCAAGGGACAGGGGACTACGAGCAGTACTTC,CASSQGTGDYEQYF
13,TRBV12-5,-,-,TRBJ1-1,TGTGCTAGTGGTTTGGCTTCGAACACTGAAGCTTTCTTT,CASGLASNTEAFF
14,TRBV6-2/TRBV6-3,-,-,TRBJ2-3,TGTGCCAGCAGGCCTCATAGAGCCACAGATACGCAGTATTTT,CASRPHRATDTQYF
17,TRBV6-2/TRBV6-3,-,-,TRBJ2-2,TGTGCCAGCAGTTACCCGCAGGTTGGGGGATTTGTCGGGGAGCTGTTTTTT,CASSYPQVGGFVGELFF
15,TRBV7-8,-,TRBD2,TRBJ2-5,TGTGCCAGCAGTATTATAGCGGGAGGGCCTGAGACCCAGTACTTC,CASSIIAGGPETQYF
14,TRBV6-2/TRBV6-3,-,TRBD2,TRBJ2-7,TGTGCCAGCAGTTACCACAGACTAGCGGGAGAGCAGTACTTC,CASSYHRLAGEQYF
16,TRBV6-1,few,-,TRBJ2-7,TGTGCCAGCAGTGAAGCGCTACTATCCCGCTCCTACGAGCAGTACTTC,CASSEALLSRSYEQYF
15,TRBV19,-,-,TRBJ2-2,TGTGCCAGTATTCGAACAGGGCGGAACACCGGGGAGCTGTTTTTT,CASIRTGRNTGELFF
16,TRBV15,-,TRBD2,TRBJ2-7,TGTGCCACCAGCAGAGGACTAGCGGGTCTCTCCTACGAGCAGTACTTC,CATSRGLAGLSYEQYF
14,TRBV4-2,few,-,TRBJ2-3,TGTGCCAGCAGCCAAGGGGGGGACTCTGATACGCAGTATTTT,CASSQGGDSDTQYF
15,TRBV6-2/TRBV6-3,-,TRBD2,TRBJ2-7,TGTGCCAGCAGGCCTGCGGGGGTCTCCTCCTACGAGCAGTACTTC,CASRPAGVSSYEQYF
17,TRBV30,-,TRBD1,TRBJ1-5,TGTGCCTGGAGTGTACGGGCAGGGGGATGGGGCAATCAGCCCCAGCATTTT,CAWSVRAGGWGNQPQHF
16,TRBV28,-,TRBD1,TRBJ1-5,TGTGCCAGCAGTCCAATCGACAGGGTGAGCAATCAGCCCCAGCATTTT,CASSPIDRVSNQPQHF
14,TRBV29-1,-,-,TRBJ1-2,TGCAGCGTAGGGGCCCGCCCGCCGAACTATGGCTACACCTTC,CSVGARPPNYGYTF
11,TRBV2,-,-,TRBJ2-7,TGTGCCAGCAGTGGCTTTTACGAGCAGTACTTC,CASSGFYEQYF
11,TRBV29-1,-,TRBD1,TRBJ1-1,TGCAGCGCCGTGGGACAGACAGAAGCTTTCTTT,CSAVGQTEAFF
15,TRBV5-1,-,TRBD2,TRBJ2-7,TGCGCCAGCAGCTCCCAGGCGGGAGTTATCTACGAGCAGTACTTC,CASSSQAGVIYEQYF
14,TRBV28,-,TRBD1,TRBJ1-6,TGTGCCAGCAGTCCTCGACAGGGAAGCTCACCCCTCCACTTT,CASSPRQGSSPLHF
22,TRBV2,-,-,TRBJ2-3,TGTGCCAGCAATGGGATCTTTTGGGCCCGGGACGGAATAAAGACTAGCACAGATACGCAGTATTTT,CASNGIFWARDGIKTSTDTQYF
13,TRBV6-2/TRBV6-3,-,-,TRBJ2-1,TGTGCCAGCAGTTACCGGGACTCCAATGAGCAGTTCTTC,CASSYRDSNEQFF